This entry is about one TCR beta chain. Its antigen is not known. The assay was immunoSEQ multiplex PCR, and TCRdb's table has in-frame clones only and misses some. In the table there are about 150,000 clones, around 87% of which are singletons. The sample is drawn from a study of T cell responses to AZD1222 COVID-19 vaccine. Whole-study findings and limits: In the spike-specific TCR repertoire, nearly half reportedly target unmutated variant regions. Vaccine-associated CD4 TCRs ranged over spike, dominating at 160-218 and 743-854. Following two doses of AZD1222, Spike-specific TCR breadth and depth rose. Clonal diversity may have been underestimated in mostly white British donors.

Germline V gene lookup returns CDR1 SEHNR and CDR2 FQNEAQ (reference sequence). V was pared by 5 bases and J by 2 bases, with 2 bases of the junction left unmatched. The CDR3 is 13 amino acids. The material sequenced was peripheral blood, taken 28 days after the second AZD1222 dose. This sequence was found in an adult who received the AZD1222 COVID-19 vaccine. The chain has TRBV7-9 and TRBJ2-7, with 8 bases fitting TRBD2. Here the CDR3 reads CASSQAGAYEQYF. The CDR3 DNA reads as TGTGCCAGCAGCCAAGCGGGAGCCTACGAGCAGTACTTC.